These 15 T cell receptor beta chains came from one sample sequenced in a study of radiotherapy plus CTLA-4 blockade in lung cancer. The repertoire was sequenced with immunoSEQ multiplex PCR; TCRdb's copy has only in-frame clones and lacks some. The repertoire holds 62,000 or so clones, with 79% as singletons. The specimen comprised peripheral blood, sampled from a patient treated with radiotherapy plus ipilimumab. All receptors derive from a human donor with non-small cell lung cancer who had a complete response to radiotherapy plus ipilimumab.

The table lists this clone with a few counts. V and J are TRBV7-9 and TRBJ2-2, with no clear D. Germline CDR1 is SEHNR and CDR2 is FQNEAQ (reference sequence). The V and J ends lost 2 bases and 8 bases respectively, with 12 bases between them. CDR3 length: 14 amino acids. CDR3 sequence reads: CASSLSGPVGELFF. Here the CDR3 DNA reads TGTGCCAGCAGCTTATCTGGGCCTGTGGGGGAGCTGTTTTTT.

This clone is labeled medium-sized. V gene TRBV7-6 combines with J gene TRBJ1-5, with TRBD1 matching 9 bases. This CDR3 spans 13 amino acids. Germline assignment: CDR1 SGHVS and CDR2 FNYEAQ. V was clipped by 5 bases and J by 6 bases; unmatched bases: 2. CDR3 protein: CASSTGGSQPQHF. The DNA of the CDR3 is TGTGCCAGCAGCACAGGGGGCAGTCAGCCCCAGCATTTT.

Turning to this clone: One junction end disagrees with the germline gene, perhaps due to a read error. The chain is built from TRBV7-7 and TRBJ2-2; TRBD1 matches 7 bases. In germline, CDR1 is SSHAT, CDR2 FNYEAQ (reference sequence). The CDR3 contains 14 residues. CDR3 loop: CASSLGQPPGELFF. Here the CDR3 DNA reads TGTGCTAGCAGCCTGGGACAGCCCCCCGGGGAGCTGTTTTTT.

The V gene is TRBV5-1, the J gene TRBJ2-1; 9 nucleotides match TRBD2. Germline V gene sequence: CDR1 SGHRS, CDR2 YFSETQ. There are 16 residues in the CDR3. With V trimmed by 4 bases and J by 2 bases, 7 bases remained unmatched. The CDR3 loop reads CASSLPTSGPYNEQFF. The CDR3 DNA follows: TGCGCCAGCAGCCTGCCCACTAGCGGGCCCTACAATGAGCAGTTCTTC.

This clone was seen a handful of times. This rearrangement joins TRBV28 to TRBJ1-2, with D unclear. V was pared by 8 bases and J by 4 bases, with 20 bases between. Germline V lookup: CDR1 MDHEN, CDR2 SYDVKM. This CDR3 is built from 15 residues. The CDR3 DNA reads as TGTGCCAGCCTTACCTCACTGGGAGAAGGCTATGGCTACACCTTC. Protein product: CASLTSLGEGYGYTF.

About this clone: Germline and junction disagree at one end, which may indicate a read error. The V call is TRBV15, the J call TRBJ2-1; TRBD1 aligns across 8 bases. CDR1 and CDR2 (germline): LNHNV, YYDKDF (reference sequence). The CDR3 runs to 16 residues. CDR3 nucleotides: TGTGCCATCAGCAGAGATCAACAGGGGGTCTCGGAATGGCAGTTCTTC. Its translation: CAISRDQQGVSEWQFF.

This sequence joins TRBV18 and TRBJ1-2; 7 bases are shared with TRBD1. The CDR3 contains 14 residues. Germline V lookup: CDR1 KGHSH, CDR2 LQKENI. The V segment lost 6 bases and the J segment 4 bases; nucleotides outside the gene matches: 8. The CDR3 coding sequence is TGTGCCAGCTCCCTGGGACAGATGACCTATGGCTACACCTTC. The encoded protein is CASSLGQMTYGYTF.

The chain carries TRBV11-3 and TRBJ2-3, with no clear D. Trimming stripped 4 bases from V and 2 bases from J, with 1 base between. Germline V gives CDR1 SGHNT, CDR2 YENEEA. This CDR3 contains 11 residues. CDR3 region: CASSSTDTQYF. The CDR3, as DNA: TGTGCCAGCAGCTCCACAGATACGCAGTATTTT.

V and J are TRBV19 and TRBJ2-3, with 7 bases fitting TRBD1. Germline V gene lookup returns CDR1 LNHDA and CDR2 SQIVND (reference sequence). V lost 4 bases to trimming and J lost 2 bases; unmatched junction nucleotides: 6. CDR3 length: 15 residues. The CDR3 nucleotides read TGTGCCAGTAGTACCCGGGACAGAGTCACAGATACGCAGTATTTT. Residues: CASSTRDRVTDTQYF.

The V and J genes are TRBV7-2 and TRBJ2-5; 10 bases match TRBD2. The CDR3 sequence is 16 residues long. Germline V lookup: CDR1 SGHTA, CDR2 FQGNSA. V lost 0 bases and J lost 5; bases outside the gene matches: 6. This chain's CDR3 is CASSLAQSGGAETQYF. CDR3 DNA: TGTGCCAGCAGCTTAGCGCAAAGCGGGGGGGCCGAGACCCAGTACTTC.

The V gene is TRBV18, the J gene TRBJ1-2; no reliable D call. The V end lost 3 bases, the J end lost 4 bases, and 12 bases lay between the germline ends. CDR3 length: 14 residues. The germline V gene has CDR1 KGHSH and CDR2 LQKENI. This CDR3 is CASSPTGVTYGYTF. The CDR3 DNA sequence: TGTGCCAGCTCACCTACCGGGGTGACCTATGGCTACACCTTC.

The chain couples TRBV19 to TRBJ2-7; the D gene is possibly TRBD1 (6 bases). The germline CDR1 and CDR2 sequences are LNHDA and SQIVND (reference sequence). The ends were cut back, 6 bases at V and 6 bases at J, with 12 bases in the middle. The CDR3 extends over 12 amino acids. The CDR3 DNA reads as TGTGCCAGTAGCACCACAGGGATCGAGCAGTACTTC. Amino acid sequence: CASSTTGIEQYF.

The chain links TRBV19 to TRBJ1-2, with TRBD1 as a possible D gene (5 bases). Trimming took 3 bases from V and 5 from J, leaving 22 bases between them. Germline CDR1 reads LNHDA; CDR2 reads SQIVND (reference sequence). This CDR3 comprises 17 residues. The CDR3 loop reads CASSMSSTGTETYGYTF. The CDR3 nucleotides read TGTGCCAGTAGTATGTCTTCAACGGGGACGGAAACTTATGGCTACACCTTC.

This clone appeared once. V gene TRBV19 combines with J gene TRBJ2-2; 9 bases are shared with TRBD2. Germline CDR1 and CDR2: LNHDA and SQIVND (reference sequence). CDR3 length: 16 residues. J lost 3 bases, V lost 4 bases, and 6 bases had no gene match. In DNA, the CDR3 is TGTGCCAGTAGTACCGTAGCGGGGGCCTACACCGGGGAGCTGTTTTTT. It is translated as CASSTVAGAYTGELFF.

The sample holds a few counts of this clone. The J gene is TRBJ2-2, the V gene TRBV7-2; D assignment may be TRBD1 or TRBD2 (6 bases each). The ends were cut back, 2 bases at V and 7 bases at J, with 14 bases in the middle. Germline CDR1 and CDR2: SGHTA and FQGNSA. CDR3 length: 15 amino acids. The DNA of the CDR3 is TGTGCCAGCAGCTTATGGGACTTAGGGGGCGGGGAGCTGTTTTTT. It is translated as CASSLWDLGGGELFF.